The TCR beta chain under discussion was sequenced for a study of cytomegalovirus exposure and HLA in healthy donors. Germline-derived CDR1 and CDR2 are SGDLS and YYNGEE. CDR3 length equals 15 residues. Germline trimming cut 2 bases from V and 7 bases from J; bases unmatched to any gene: 10. Findings and caveats of the study: In vitro, a few CMV-associated chains proved specific for CMV antigens. After further analysis at a later stage, 16,951 TCR beta sequences were associated with HLA alleles at 0.05 false discovery rate. Analyses of presence and absence presupposed an approximately uniform sequencing depth across donors. Later analysis demonstrated an association between a missense DCLRE1C variant and TCR beta V- and J-gene trimming.

As to this clone: Antigen specificity is unknown.

The PCR had 60 Vbeta and 13 Jbeta primers. Profiled with immunoSEQ multiplex PCR; TCRdb holds only in-frame clones, not every one. The sample yields approximately 87,000 clones, 70% to 90% seen once. The receptor comes from a woman aged 18-30 years in good health and CMV-seropositive. The sample consisted of PBMCs. The chain combines TRBV9 with TRBJ1-2; 8 nucleotides agree with TRBD1. CDR3 loop: CASSVLGQAAGGYTF. CDR3 in DNA: TGTGCCAGCAGCGTTTTGGGACAGGCAGCGGGTGGCTACACCTTC.